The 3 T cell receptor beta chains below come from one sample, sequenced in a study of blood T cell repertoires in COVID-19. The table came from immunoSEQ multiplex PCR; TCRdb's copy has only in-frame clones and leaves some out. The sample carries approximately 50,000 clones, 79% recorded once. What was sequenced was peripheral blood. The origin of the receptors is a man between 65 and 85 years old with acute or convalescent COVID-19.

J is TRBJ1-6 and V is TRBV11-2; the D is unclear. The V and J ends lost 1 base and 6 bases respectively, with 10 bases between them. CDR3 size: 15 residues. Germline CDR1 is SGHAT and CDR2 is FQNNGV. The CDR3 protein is CASSLASEPNSPLHF. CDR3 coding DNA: TGTGCCAGCAGCTTAGCATCCGAGCCTAATTCACCCCTCCACTTT.

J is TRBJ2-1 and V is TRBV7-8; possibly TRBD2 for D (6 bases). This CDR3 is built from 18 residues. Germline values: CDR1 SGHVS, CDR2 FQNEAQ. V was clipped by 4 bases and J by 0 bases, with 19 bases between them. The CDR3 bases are TGTGCCAGCAGCTCCCCTGATAGGACTACGAACTCCTACAATGAGCAGTTCTTC. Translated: CASSSPDRTTNSYNEQFF.

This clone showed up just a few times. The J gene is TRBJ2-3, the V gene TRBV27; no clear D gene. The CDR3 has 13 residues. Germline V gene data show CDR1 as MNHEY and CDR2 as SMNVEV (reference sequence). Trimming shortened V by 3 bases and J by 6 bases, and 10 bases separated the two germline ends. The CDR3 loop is CASSFSVRDTQYF. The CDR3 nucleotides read TGTGCCAGCAGTTTTTCGGTTCGGGATACGCAGTATTTT.